This entry lists 10 T cell receptor beta chains sequenced from one sample in a study of shared T cell receptors in the human thymus. Sequencing used immunoSEQ multiplex PCR; TCRdb keeps in-frame clones, though not all of them. There are approximately 730,000 clones in the sample; 70% to 90% occur only once, and roughly 0.01% lies in the top ten. A further study also used this sample, focusing on human thymus T cells.

Input material: thymocytes. These receptors all come from a girl under three years old with a congenital heart defect.

V and J are TRBV6-4 and TRBJ2-4; D gene uncertain. CDR3 length: 15 amino acids. Germline loops: CDR1 MRHNA, CDR2 SNTAGT. Trimming took 3 bases from V and 2 from J, leaving 11 bases between them. The CDR3 spells CASSETGQTKNIQYF. The DNA for the CDR3 is TGTGCCAGCAGTGAAACTGGGCAGACCAAAAACATTCAGTACTTC.

The chain employs TRBV18 and TRBJ1-2; 8 bases agree with TRBD1. The ends lost 0 bases at V and 8 bases at J; junction bases unmatched: 5. CDR1 KGHSH and CDR2 LQKENI come from the germline V gene. The CDR3 loop spans 14 amino acids. The CDR3 protein is CASSPPARDRGYTF. CDR3 sequence (DNA): TGTGCCAGCTCACCACCGGCCAGGGACAGGGGCTACACCTTC.

The chain has TRBV4-3 and TRBJ2-3; 7 nucleotides match TRBD1. The CDR3 sequence is 16 residues long. The V and J ends lost 0 bases and 2 bases, in that order; junction bases with no gene match: 5. The germline CDR1 and CDR2 sequences are LGHNA and YSLEER. This chain's CDR3 is CASSQDVRGLTDTQYF. The CDR3 DNA follows: TGCGCCAGCAGCCAAGATGTGAGGGGGCTCACAGATACGCAGTATTTT.

CDR3 nucleotide sequence: TGTGCCAGCAATAAGACAGGCCGCCCGGGTGTCAGGGCCAACGTCCTGACTTTC. Its protein product is CASNKTGRPGVRANVLTF. This sequence joins TRBV2 and TRBJ2-6, with a possible D match to TRBD1 (6 bases). Germline CDR1 is SNHLY and CDR2 is FYNNEI. Trimming pared 7 bases from V and 5 bases from J, leaving 24 bases between. The CDR3 extends over 18 amino acids. The full variable domain, rest sourced from reference TRBV2 and TRBJ2-6, is EPEVTQTPSHQVTQMGQEVILRCVPISNHLYFYWYRQILGQKVEFLVSFYNNEISEKSEIFDDQFSVERPDGSNFTLKIRSTKLEDSAMYFCASNKTGRPGVRANVLTFGAGSRLTVL.

The chain links TRBV15 to TRBJ1-1; TRBD1 matches at 8 bases. This CDR3 region has 17 residues. With V trimmed by 0 bases and J by 0 bases, 6 bases remained unmatched. CDR1 LNHNV and CDR2 YYDKDF come from the germline V gene (reference sequence). The CDR3 protein is CATSRDRTGKLNTEAFF. The CDR3, as DNA: TGTGCCACCAGCAGAGATAGGACAGGGAAACTGAACACTGAAGCTTTCTTT.

This clone showed up just a few times. The V and J genes are TRBV7-9 and TRBJ2-2; 7 nucleotides align to TRBD1. There are 16 residues in the CDR3. The V segment lost 5 bases and the J segment 6 bases; nucleotides outside the gene matches: 12. The germline V gene encodes CDR1 SEHNR and CDR2 FQNEAQ (reference sequence). CDR3 sequence reads: CASSPRDRLKSGELFF. In DNA form, the CDR3 reads TGTGCCAGCAGCCCCCGGGACAGACTTAAGTCCGGGGAGCTGTTTTTT.

The chain carries TRBV29-1 and TRBJ1-3, with 9 positions matching TRBD1. V lost 7 bases and J lost 4; bases outside the gene matches: 23. Germline loops: CDR1 SQVTM, CDR2 ANQGSEA. CDR3 length equals 19 residues. Here the CDR3 DNA reads TGCAGCGGCTTGCTCCGGGACAGGGTGAATCCCGGGCGCGGAAACACCATATATTTT. Amino acid sequence: CSGLLRDRVNPGRGNTIYF.

V is TRBV4-2 and J is TRBJ1-2; TRBD1 might be the D (6 bases). This CDR3 has 15 residues. The germline V and J ends were trimmed by 1 base and 5 bases, with 14 bases remaining between them. The germline gives CDR1 LGHNA, CDR2 YNFKEQ. In DNA form, the CDR3 reads TGTGCCAGCAGCCAAGTCATAGGGGGAGCTTATGGCTACACCTTC. It specifies CASSQVIGGAYGYTF.

This chain uses TRBV5-4 with TRBJ1-2, with D tentatively TRBD1 (6 bases). The CDR3 is made up of 16 amino acids. Germline V CDR1 and CDR2: SGHNT, YYREEE (reference sequence). V was trimmed by 4 bases and J by 2 bases, leaving 18 bases between them. The CDR3 here is CASSLQPGGQNYGYTF. As DNA, the CDR3 is TGTGCCAGCAGCCTACAGCCCGGGGGGCAGAACTATGGCTACACCTTC.

The chain couples TRBV5-1 to TRBJ1-1, with 7 bases fitting TRBD1. The CDR3 has 13 amino acids. Germline CDR1 and CDR2: SGHRS and YFSETQ. J gave up 7 bases and V 3 bases, and 6 bases lay outside the gene matches. CDR3 residues: CASSSQGLDEAFF. The CDR3 nucleotides are TGCGCCAGCAGCTCACAGGGGTTGGATGAAGCTTTCTTT.